The clone carrying this TCR beta chain was seen more than once but under ten times. The antigen remains unidentified. The sample originates from a study of cytomegalovirus exposure and HLA in healthy donors. PCR used 60 Vbeta primers and 13 Jbeta primers. Sequenced by immunoSEQ multiplex PCR; TCRdb stores in-frame clones only, minus some. The sample carries around 210,000 clones, 79% recorded once. Findings of the study overall: Reported results showed that the classifier diagnosed cytomegalovirus status with high specificity and sensitivity. Cytomegalovirus association was assigned to around 150 TCR beta chains. Reportedly, HLA-A and HLA-B alleles of most subjects were accurately predicted from TCR beta. Earlier analysis looked at TCR beta V segments, and most were productive about 87% or about 30% of the time.

This CDR3 spans 13 amino acids. The V end lost 0 bases, the J end lost 8 bases, and 8 bases lay between the germline ends. Germline values: CDR1 SGHAT, CDR2 FQNNGV. Input material: PBMCs. This clonotype was obtained from a male donor in good health and CMV-seropositive. V usage is TRBV11-2 and J usage is TRBJ2-1; D might be TRBD2 (5 bases). The CDR3 loop reads CASSLDRRDEQFF. The CDR3 nucleotides read TGTGCCAGCAGCTTAGATAGGCGGGATGAGCAGTTCTTC.